This is a list of T cell receptor beta chains from one sample in a study of T cell changes during pregnancy in multiple sclerosis. Assay used: immunoSEQ multiplex PCR; TCRdb lists only in-frame clones, some missing. The repertoire holds about 120,000 clones, over 85% seen once, with roughly 6.2% in the top ten. The input for sequencing was peripheral blood, taken before pregnancy. The source is a female donor with multiple sclerosis, enrolled in a pregnancy study. Both conserved end residues are part of each CDR3. D genes are given only for firm matches. Clone size is shown for a subset of rows, as once, few, many or a class of expanded clone.

D gene	V gene	clone size	J gene	CDR3 DNA	CDR3 protein
TRBD1	TRBV5-1	-	TRBJ2-1	TGCGCCAGCAGCTTGGCATCCGGGACAGCCTACAATGAGCAGTTCTTC	CASSLASGTAYNEQFF
-	TRBV5-1	-	TRBJ2-2	TGCGCCAGCAGCCCCTCGAGAGGGCTAACCGGGGAGCTGTTTTTT	CASSPSRGLTGELFF
TRBD2	TRBV4-2	-	TRBJ2-1	TGTGCCAGCAGCCAAGATTCCCCCCAGAGCGGGAGGCCTCCCAATGAGCAGTTCTTC	CASSQDSPQSGRPPNEQFF
TRBD1	TRBV10-3	once	TRBJ2-5	TGTGCCATCAGTGCCTTGGACAGGGAAGAGACCCAGTACTTC	CAISALDREETQYF
TRBD2	TRBV28	-	TRBJ2-1	TGTGCCAGCAGTTTAACCCTAGCGGAGTACAATGAGCAGTTCTTC	CASSLTLAEYNEQFF
TRBD2	TRBV5-6	-	TRBJ2-1	TGTGCCAGCAGCCGCGATATAGCGGGAGGGCCCATCAAGGGGCAGTTCTTC	CASSRDIAGGPIKGQFF
TRBD1	TRBV11-2	-	TRBJ1-2	TGTGCCAGCAGCTTAGAAGGGACAGGGGTCCATGGCTACACCTTC	CASSLEGTGVHGYTF
TRBD2	TRBV5-4	-	TRBJ2-7	TGTGCCAGCAGCCCCCGGGGGGACCACTCCTACGAGCAGTACTTC	CASSPRGDHSYEQYF
-	TRBV27	-	TRBJ1-2	TGTGCCACCCGGTGGGGGGGGCGCGACTATGGCTACACCTTC	CATRWGGRDYGYTF
-	TRBV19	once	TRBJ1-1	TGTGCCAGTCGCACTACCGGGGACACTGAAGCTTTCTTT	CASRTTGDTEAFF
TRBD1	TRBV6-5	-	TRBJ1-2	TGTGCCAGCAGTAGGGACAGCTATGGCTACACCTTC	CASSRDSYGYTF
TRBD2	TRBV19	-	TRBJ2-1	TGTGCCAGTAGTATAGGTCTAGCGGGCCACAATGAGCAGTTCTTC	CASSIGLAGHNEQFF
-	TRBV5-1	-	TRBJ2-5	TGCGCCAGCAGTCAGGGTTACCAAGAGACCCAGTACTTC	CASSQGYQETQYF
-	TRBV25-1	-	TRBJ2-7	TGTGCCAGCAGTCCGGACGAGGGCTACGAGCAGTACTTC	CASSPDEGYEQYF
TRBD2	TRBV15	-	TRBJ2-1	TGTGCCACCAGCAGAGCCCCGGGACTAGCGGGCAATGAGCAGTTCTTC	CATSRAPGLAGNEQFF
-	TRBV6-5	-	TRBJ1-2	TGTGCCAGCAGTCCCATCAATAACATCTATGGCTACACCTTC	CASSPINNIYGYTF
-	TRBV10-3	few	TRBJ1-5	TGTGCCATCAGTGAGTCCGACTTCTATAGCAATCAGCCCCAGCATTTT	CAISESDFYSNQPQHF